One sample yielded the 23 T cell receptor beta chains listed below, sequenced in a study of cytomegalovirus exposure and HLA in healthy donors. The PCR employed 60 Vbeta primers together with 13 Jbeta primers. Using immunoSEQ multiplex PCR, the repertoire was profiled, and TCRdb retains in-frame clones only, with some absent. Of more than 150,000 clones in the sample, 80% to 85% were seen once. The source material was PBMCs. All receptors come from a man over 45 in good health and CMV-seronegative.

This clone was counted only a few times. The chain has TRBV9 and TRBJ2-7; 9 positions match TRBD2. The CDR3 has 14 residues. Germline trimming cut 3 bases from V and 5 bases from J; bases unmatched to any gene: 6. Looked up from germline, CDR1 is SGDLS and CDR2 is YYNGEE. CDR3 loop: CASSAGTSNNEQYF. The CDR3 DNA follows: TGTGCCAGCAGCGCCGGGACTAGCAATAACGAGCAGTACTTC. Together with reference TRBV9 and TRBJ2-7, the CDR3 gives the full variable domain: DSGVTQTPKHLITATGQRVTLRCSPRSGDLSVYWYQQSLDQGLQFLIQYYNGEERAKGNILERFSAQQFPDLHSELNLSSLELGDSALYFCASSAGTSNNEQYFGPGTRLTVT.

Comments on this clone: One end of the junction is discordant with germline, which a read error may explain. The rearrangement uses TRBV11-2 and TRBJ2-7; D remains ambiguous. Looked up from germline, CDR1 is SGHAT and CDR2 is FQNNGV. The CDR3 runs to 11 residues. DNA for the CDR3: TGTGCCAGCAGTTTAGTCGACGAGCAGTACTTC. Translated, it gives CASSLVDEQYF.

This chain uses TRBV9 with TRBJ2-3, with 10 bases identical to TRBD1. The length of the CDR3 is 12 residues. With V trimmed by 7 bases and J by 6 bases, 2 bases remained unmatched. Germline V gives CDR1 SGDLS, CDR2 YYNGEE. The CDR3 loop is CASGQGGDTQYF. Here the CDR3 DNA reads TGTGCCAGCGGACAGGGGGGGGATACGCAGTATTTT.

The rearrangement joins TRBV9 to TRBJ2-7; D might be TRBD2 (6 bases). Trimming took 0 bases from V and 1 from J, leaving 14 bases between them. Germline loops: CDR1 SGDLS, CDR2 YYNGEE. The length of the CDR3 is 16 residues. The CDR3 region is CASSVEDGRLSYEQYF. As DNA, the CDR3 is TGTGCCAGCAGCGTAGAGGACGGGAGATTATCCTACGAGCAGTACTTC.

The V call is TRBV10-3, the J call TRBJ2-7; D remains ambiguous. Germline assignment: CDR1 ENHRY and CDR2 SYGVKD. Trimming stripped 5 bases from V and 0 bases from J, with 17 bases between. CDR3 size: 16 residues. This CDR3 is CAISTNPLKSSYEQYF. The CDR3 coding sequence is TGTGCCATCAGTACCAATCCCCTGAAGAGCTCCTACGAGCAGTACTTC.

This clone was seen more than once but under ten times. The chain employs TRBV9 and TRBJ2-7; TRBD1 is a possible D gene (6 bases). This CDR3 contains 15 residues. Deletions cut 2 bases from V and 1 base from J, with 13 bases between. The germline V gene encodes CDR1 SGDLS and CDR2 YYNGEE. The CDR3 reads CASSVTAGASYEQYF. The CDR3 coding sequence is TGTGCCAGCAGCGTGACGGCAGGGGCGTCCTACGAGCAGTACTTC.

The chain carries TRBV7-2 and TRBJ2-7; D unclear. The CDR3 sequence is 12 residues long. Looked up from germline, CDR1 is SGHTA and CDR2 is FQGNSA. The germline V and J ends were trimmed by 6 bases and 4 bases, with 10 bases remaining between them. The CDR3 nucleotides read TGTGCCAGCAGTTATACAGCTTACGAGCAGTACTTC. Translating gives CASSYTAYEQYF.

The J gene is TRBJ2-4, the V gene TRBV5-1; maybe TRBD2 (6 bases). The V gene's germline CDR1 is SGHRS and CDR2 YFSETQ. V lost 5 bases, J lost 0 bases, and 18 bases lay in between. The CDR3 totals 17 residues. CDR3 bases: TGCGCCAGCAGTCCTAGATTTAGCGGACTAGCCAAAAACATTCAGTACTTC. It yields the protein CASSPRFSGLAKNIQYF.

The J gene is TRBJ2-2, the V gene TRBV28, with a possible D match to TRBD2 (6 bases). CDR3 length: 15 residues. CDR1 is MDHEN, CDR2 SYDVKM, per germline. V lost 7 bases and J 6 bases, leaving 18 bases between the germline ends. The CDR3 coding sequence is TGTGCCAGCACCCAAGGTTGGGGGGAGGCCGGGGAGCTGTTTTTT. Its protein is CASTQGWGEAGELFF.

The V and J genes are TRBV29-1 and TRBJ1-3, with D unclear. Trimming cost V 5 bases and J 2 bases, with 13 bases left between them. CDR1 and CDR2 from the germline V gene are SQVTM and ANQGSEA. There are 14 residues in the CDR3. The CDR3 DNA is TGCAGCGTTCGGTGGAGGGAGGCTGGAAACACCATATATTTT. Protein: CSVRWREAGNTIYF.

V and J are TRBV5-1 and TRBJ2-5; 7 bases are shared with TRBD1. V lost 4 bases to trimming and J lost 5 bases; unmatched junction nucleotides: 11. This CDR3 is built from 15 residues. Germline CDR1 reads SGHRS; CDR2 reads YFSETQ. In DNA, the CDR3 is TGCGCCAGCAGCGCACGACAGGGAAGGGTCGAGACCCAGTACTTC. Translating it yields CASSARQGRVETQYF. Full variable domain (outside the CDR3, taken from reference TRBV5-1 and TRBJ2-5): KAGVTQTPRYLIKTRGQQVTLSCSPISGHRSVSWYQQTPGQGLQFLFEYFSETQRNKGNFPGRFSGRQFSNSRSEMNVSTLELGDSALYLCASSARQGRVETQYFGPGTRLLVL.

A single count supports this clone. The V gene is TRBV19, the J gene TRBJ1-5; TRBD1 matches at 7 bases. CDR1 and CDR2 (germline): LNHDA, SQIVND (reference sequence). This CDR3 is 13 amino acids long. With 4 bases clipped from V and 5 bases from J, the junction kept 2 bases outside the gene matches. The DNA of the CDR3 is TGTGCCAGTAGTACCGACAGGGATCAGCCCCAGCATTTT. Its translation is CASSTDRDQPQHF. The whole variable domain, filled in from reference TRBV19 and TRBJ1-5, reads DGGITQSPKYLFRKEGQNVTLSCEQNLNHDAMYWYRQDPGQGLRLIYYSQIVNDFQKGDIAEGYSVSREKKESFPLTVTSAQKNPTAFYLCASSTDRDQPQHFGDGTRLSIL.

V is TRBV7-8 and J is TRBJ1-6, with D hard to call. Germline CDR1 reads SGHVS; CDR2 reads FQNEAQ. This CDR3 is 15 amino acids long. Trimming pared 1 base from V and 7 bases from J, leaving 11 bases between. The CDR3 DNA reads as TGTGCCAGCAGCTTAGGCGGTGGCCCAAATTCACCCCTCCACTTT. Translation: CASSLGGGPNSPLHF.

The chain links TRBV5-8 to TRBJ2-7; D gene unclear. Germline values: CDR1 SGHTS, CDR2 YDEGEE. This CDR3 has 15 amino acids. V dropped 9 bases and J dropped 0 bases, with 19 bases sitting between them. The CDR3 sequence: CATPALWRSSYEQYF. The CDR3 DNA reads TGTGCCACCCCAGCTTTGTGGCGGTCCTCCTACGAGCAGTACTTC.

This rearrangement joins TRBV5-1 to TRBJ2-5, with TRBD2 matching 14 bases. Looked up from germline, CDR1 is SGHRS and CDR2 is YFSETQ. V dropped 4 bases and J dropped 6; count of bases not matched to a gene: 8. The CDR3 extends over 16 amino acids. Here the CDR3 DNA reads TGCGCCAGCAGCCCTATCGGACTAGCGGGGGGCCAGACCCAGTACTTC. This translates into CASSPIGLAGGQTQYF. Together with reference TRBV5-1 and TRBJ2-5, the CDR3 gives the full variable domain: KAGVTQTPRYLIKTRGQQVTLSCSPISGHRSVSWYQQTPGQGLQFLFEYFSETQRNKGNFPGRFSGRQFSNSRSEMNVSTLELGDSALYLCASSPIGLAGGQTQYFGPGTRLLVL.

The chain recombines TRBV19 with TRBJ2-5; weak D call: TRBD1 (6 bases). V shed 6 bases and J shed 5 bases, with 37 bases lying between them. The germline V gene has CDR1 LNHDA and CDR2 SQIVND (reference sequence). The CDR3 spans 21 residues. In nucleotides, the CDR3 is TGTGCCAGTAGACCAACCCCGGGGAACCGGGACACCGAGAGGGGGTGGGAGACCCAGTACTTC. Translated: CASRPTPGNRDTERGWETQYF. The entire variable domain, with the rest obtained from reference TRBV19 and TRBJ2-5, is as follows: DGGITQSPKYLFRKEGQNVTLSCEQNLNHDAMYWYRQDPGQGLRLIYYSQIVNDFQKGDIAEGYSVSREKKESFPLTVTSAQKNPTAFYLCASRPTPGNRDTERGWETQYFGPGTRLLVL.

V and J are TRBV5-8 and TRBJ2-1, with 8 bases matching TRBD1. V shed 4 bases, J shed 7 bases, and the junction held 16 bases outside the gene matches. The CDR3 length is 17 residues. Germline V gene sequence: CDR1 SGHTS, CDR2 YDEGEE. The CDR3 DNA follows: TGTGCCAGCAGCACCATACCCGGGACAGGATACTTTAATGAGCAGTTCTTC. Translation gives CASSTIPGTGYFNEQFF. The variable domain in full, with the rest retrieved from reference TRBV5-8 and TRBJ2-1, is EAGVTQSPTHLIKTRGQQATLRCSPISGHTSVYWYQQALGLGLQFLLWYDEGEERNRGNFPPRFSGRQFPNYSSELNVNALELEDSALYLCASSTIPGTGYFNEQFFGPGTRLTVL.

The V gene is TRBV5-1, the J gene TRBJ2-2; D remains unclear. Trimming left V 3 bases short and J 6 bases short, with 12 bases between. The CDR3 totals 14 residues. Germline V gives CDR1 SGHRS, CDR2 YFSETQ. Written as DNA, the CDR3 is TGCGCCAGCAGCTCCGCCCTAGGCGCCGGGGAGCTGTTTTTT. Encoded protein: CASSSALGAGELFF.

Concerning this clone itself: A junction end diverges from the germline sequence, so it may reflect a read error. V usage is TRBV9 and J usage is TRBJ1-1; D perhaps matches TRBD1 (5 bases). The CDR3 has 15 amino acids. Germline V gives CDR1 SGDLS, CDR2 YYNGEE. The CDR3 DNA reads TGTGCCAGCAGCGGAAGGGGTGGGTTGAACGCTGAAGCTTTCTTT. Translated: CASSGRGGLNAEAFF.

This chain joins TRBV7-9 and TRBJ2-7, with D possibly matching TRBD1 (5 bases). Germline CDR1 and CDR2: SEHNR and FQNEAQ (reference sequence). The V gene lost 6 bases and the J gene lost 2 bases, with 11 bases spanning the gap. CDR3 size: 13 residues. The CDR3 DNA follows: TGTGCCAGCAGATCCGACAGCGCCTACGAGCAGTACTTC. Translation: CASRSDSAYEQYF.

Regarding this clone: Compared with germline, one end of the junction differs, possibly owing to a read error. The chain joins TRBV6-1 to TRBJ2-7, with 7 nucleotides matching TRBD1. The CDR3 is 14 amino acids. The germline V gene has CDR1 MNHNS and CDR2 SASEGT. The CDR3 bases are TGTGCCAGCAGCGAAGGAAGGGGGCACTACGAGCAGTACTTC. Translated, it gives CASSEGRGHYEQYF.

The chain combines TRBV6-1 with TRBJ2-7; 10 nucleotides agree with TRBD1. CDR3 length: 14 amino acids. Germline V lookup: CDR1 MNHNS, CDR2 SASEGT. Trimming took 7 bases from V and 2 from J; bases not matched to a gene: 5. The DNA of the CDR3 is TGTGCCAGCATCCGGGACAGGGGTACCTACGAGCAGTACTTC. Translated: CASIRDRGTYEQYF.

CDR3 nucleotide sequence: TGCAGCGCCGACCCCCCCGGGCAGGGGGCAAGGTATGGCTACACCTTC. It translates to CSADPPGQGARYGYTF. This rearrangement joins TRBV29-1 to TRBJ1-2; TRBD1 aligns across 8 bases. J lost 5 bases, V lost 7 bases, and 18 bases had no gene match. CDR3 size: 16 residues. The germline gives CDR1 SQVTM, CDR2 ANQGSEA.